The 9 T cell receptor beta chains given below trace back to one sample, sequenced in a study of T cells in localized non-small cell lung cancer. Data came from immunoSEQ multiplex PCR; TCRdb stores just in-frame clones and leaves some out. The table shows tens of thousands of clones, with approximately 88% occurring only once. The source material was peripheral blood, sampled before any cancer treatment. The receptors here all came from a man aged 35 to 69 with stage I squamous cell lung carcinoma.

The gene calls are TRBV6-5 and TRBJ1-6, with D unclear. Germline assignment: CDR1 MNHEY and CDR2 SVGAGI. Trimming took off 5 bases at V and 5 bases at J, with 13 bases between the two ends. The CDR3 length is 15 residues. CDR3 sequence (DNA): TGTGCCAGCAGTACCTTTTGGGGTAATAATTCACCCCTCCACTTT. The encoded protein is CASSTFWGNNSPLHF.

A single count supports this clone. V is TRBV29-1 and J is TRBJ2-7; D might be TRBD1 or TRBD2, each matching 5 bases. The CDR3 length is 13 residues. V lost 5 bases, J lost 0 bases, and 11 bases lay in between. Germline CDR1 and CDR2: SQVTM and ANQGSEA. The DNA for the CDR3 is TGCAGCGTTCACCGGGACGACTCCTACGAGCAGTACTTC. Translated: CSVHRDDSYEQYF.

The rearrangement joins TRBV16 to TRBJ1-2; 7 nucleotides match TRBD1. The V gene end was trimmed by 6 bases and the J gene end by 4 bases; junction bases not matched to a gene: 5. Germline-derived CDR1 and CDR2 are KGHSY and FQNENV. This CDR3 has 13 amino acids. The CDR3 region is CASSLRTGYGYTF. CDR3 DNA sequence: TGTGCCAGCAGTCTCAGGACAGGCTATGGCTACACCTTC.

The chain links TRBV7-9 to TRBJ2-1; D might be TRBD2 (6 bases). Between the trimmed V and J ends, which lost 4 bases and 6 bases, there was a span of 16 bases. The CDR3 runs to 15 residues. Germline CDR1 and CDR2: SEHNR and FQNEAQ (reference sequence). In DNA form, the CDR3 reads TGTGCCAGCAGCTCCACTGAACGGGGACTCAATGAGCAGTTCTTC. It yields the protein CASSSTERGLNEQFF.

The chain combines TRBV20-1 with TRBJ1-3; D unclear. V was trimmed by 0 bases and J by 6 bases, leaving 3 bases between them. This CDR3 is 11 amino acids long. CDR1 and CDR2 (germline): DFQATT, SNEGSKA (reference sequence). The CDR3 bases are TGCAGTGCTAGAGATCTAAACACCATATATTTT. Translating it yields CSARDLNTIYF.

The gene calls are TRBV5-4 and TRBJ2-1; TRBD1 matches 7 bases. From germline, CDR1 is SGHNT and CDR2 YYREEE (reference sequence). The junction had 15 bases not matched to a gene; V was cut back by 7 bases and J by 8 bases. This CDR3 region has 15 residues. CDR3 residues: CASQNRDRFRHEQFF. Here the CDR3 DNA reads TGTGCCAGCCAGAACCGGGACAGATTTCGCCATGAGCAGTTCTTC.

The gene calls are TRBV10-3 and TRBJ2-7, with D possibly matching TRBD2 (5 bases). V lost 0 bases and J 7 bases, leaving 10 bases between the germline ends. Per the germline V gene, CDR1 is ENHRY and CDR2 is SYGVKD. The CDR3 has 13 amino acids. CDR3 loop: CAISESYGREQYF. The CDR3 DNA sequence: TGTGCCATCAGTGAGTCTTATGGGAGAGAGCAGTACTTC.

The chain employs TRBV27 and TRBJ1-2; maybe TRBD1 (6 bases). Germline CDR1 reads MNHEY; CDR2 reads SMNVEV (reference sequence). V was cut by 6 bases and J by 4 bases, with 15 bases left in between. The CDR3 has 14 residues. The CDR3 region is CASSNQGRSYGYTF. The CDR3 region has the DNA TGTGCCAGCAGCAACCAGGGGCGCTCCTATGGCTACACCTTC.

The J gene is TRBJ1-2, the V gene TRBV29-1; perhaps TRBD1 as D (6 bases). The V gene's germline CDR1 is SQVTM and CDR2 ANQGSEA. V was shortened by 3 bases and J by 1 base, with 9 bases between the two germline ends. The CDR3 has 13 residues. In DNA, the CDR3 is TGCAGCGTTGATCCCAGGGGTAACTATGGCTACACCTTC. The encoded protein is CSVDPRGNYGYTF.